This passage covers 12 T cell receptor beta chains from one sample sequenced in a study of blood T cells in healthy people across ages. Next came a second PCR, run for about 7 to 12 cycles, which used a sample-barcoded 5' primer along with a J-beta primer mix. TCRdb passed the 5' RACE reads through MiXCR, listing each CDR3 protein once. This table has almost 800,000 distinct CDR3 sequences, 58% appearing once. The sequenced sample was blood. The receptors stem from a man aged 25-45 years in good health.

The chain joins TRBV10-3 to TRBJ1-2, with D possibly TRBD1 on 5 matching bases. The length of the CDR3 is 13 residues. The V and J ends lost 4 bases and 7 bases respectively, with 13 bases between them. Germline V lookup: CDR1 ENHRY, CDR2 SYGVKD. Written as DNA, the CDR3 is TGTGCCATCAGTGGGGAAGGGGCCGGTGGCTACACCTTC. Encoded protein: CAISGEGAGGYTF.

V usage is TRBV10-3 and J usage is TRBJ1-2; D unclear. V was cut by 2 bases and J by 5 bases, with 15 bases left in between. This CDR3 has 15 residues. From germline, CDR1 is ENHRY and CDR2 SYGVKD. The CDR3 DNA reads TGTGCCATCAGTGAGACAAGGGCGACGATTTATGGCTACACCTTC. Its translation: CAISETRATIYGYTF.

The chain has TRBV6-6 and TRBJ2-6, with unresolved D. Between the trimmed V and J ends, which lost 5 bases and 4 bases, there was a span of 12 bases. The CDR3 sequence is 15 residues long. Germline CDR1 MNHNY, CDR2 SVGAGI (reference sequence). CDR3 bases: TGTGCCAGCAGTCACACACGGGCCGGGGCCAACGTCCTGACTTTC. As protein: CASSHTRAGANVLTF.

This clonotype was observed a few times. This chain connects TRBV10-3 to TRBJ1-2; TRBD1 matches at 8 bases. Germline trimming cut 4 bases from V and 8 bases from J; bases unmatched to any gene: 6. The CDR3 contains 13 residues. Germline V CDR1 and CDR2: ENHRY, SYGVKD. The DNA of the CDR3 is TGTGCCATCAGTGGGACAGGGTCGATAGGCTACACCTTC. It is translated as CAISGTGSIGYTF.

The chain is built from TRBV7-3 and TRBJ2-3, with 13 bases identical to TRBD2. J lost 9 bases, V lost 5 bases, and 5 bases had no gene match. CDR1 is SGHTA and CDR2 is FQGTGA in the germline V gene. The CDR3 consists of 14 residues. The CDR3 region is CASSPGLAGVTQYF. Written as DNA, the CDR3 is TGTGCCAGCAGCCCCGGACTAGCGGGAGTGACGCAGTATTTT.

The gene calls are TRBV4-2 and TRBJ1-1; D remains ambiguous. CDR1 is LGHNA and CDR2 is YNFKEQ in the germline V gene. Trimming cost V 0 bases and J 0 bases, with 5 bases left between them. This CDR3 is built from 14 residues. The CDR3 nucleotides read TGTGCCAGCAGCCAAGAACGGTTGAACACTGAAGCTTTCTTT. Translated, it gives CASSQERLNTEAFF.

The chain couples TRBV7-6 to TRBJ2-6; D is unresolved. Trimming stripped 3 bases from V and 0 bases from J, with 6 bases between. Looked up from germline, CDR1 is SGHVS and CDR2 is FNYEAQ. The CDR3 sequence is 15 residues long. CDR3 sequence reads: CASSFKNSGANVLTF. DNA of the CDR3: TGTGCCAGCAGCTTTAAGAACTCTGGGGCCAACGTCCTGACTTTC.

This clonotype was counted between two and nine times. V and J are TRBV6-2 or TRBV6-3 and TRBJ1-5; the D gene is possibly TRBD1 (5 bases). V gave up 2 bases and J gave up 5 bases, with 7 bases separating them. CDR3 length: 13 amino acids. Germline loops: CDR1 MNHEY, CDR2 SVGEGT. The CDR3 DNA sequence: TGTGCCAGCAGTTACCAAGGGGATCAGCCCCAGCATTTT. This sequence encodes CASSYQGDQPQHF.

V is TRBV5-6 and J is TRBJ1-1, with D maybe TRBD1 (5 bases). CDR1 SGHDT and CDR2 YYEEEE come from the germline V gene. Trimming took 4 bases from V and 0 from J, leaving 19 bases between them. The CDR3 loop spans 17 amino acids. The CDR3 spells CASSNEGRRVLNTEAFF. In DNA form, the CDR3 reads TGTGCCAGCAGCAATGAGGGACGGAGAGTCTTGAACACTGAAGCTTTCTTT.

The chain links TRBV6-5 to TRBJ2-4; 8 bases are a match to TRBD2. The DNA end lines up better with TRBJ2-7; the J call may be wrong. The CDR3 is 14 amino acids. Germline CDR1 and CDR2: MNHEY and SVGAGI. The CDR3 DNA sequence: TGTGCCAGCAGTCAGGGACTAGTCTACGCCGAGCAGTACTTC. It codes for CASSQGLVYAEQYF.

This rearrangement joins TRBV27 to TRBJ1-1; D remains unclear. Looked up from germline, CDR1 is MNHEY and CDR2 is SMNVEV (reference sequence). Trimming took off 10 bases at V and 0 bases at J, with 6 bases between the two ends. The CDR3 loop spans 11 amino acids. In nucleotides, the CDR3 is TGTGCCACGAGGGTGAACACTGAAGCTTTCTTT. Translation: CATRVNTEAFF.

V and J are TRBV9 and TRBJ1-5; maybe TRBD1 (6 bases). Germline-derived CDR1 and CDR2 are SGDLS and YYNGEE. V gave up 3 bases and J gave up 8 bases, with 12 bases separating them. The CDR3 is made up of 13 amino acids. DNA of the CDR3: TGTGCCAGCAGCGGAAACCAGGGGAAGCCCCAGCATTTT. Its protein product is CASSGNQGKPQHF. The entire variable domain, with the rest obtained from reference TRBV9 and TRBJ1-5, is as follows: DSGVTQTPKHLITATGQRVTLRCSPRSGDLSVYWYQQSLDQGLQFLIQYYNGEERAKGNILERFSAQQFPDLHSELNLSSLELGDSALYFCASSGNQGKPQHFGDGTRLSIL.